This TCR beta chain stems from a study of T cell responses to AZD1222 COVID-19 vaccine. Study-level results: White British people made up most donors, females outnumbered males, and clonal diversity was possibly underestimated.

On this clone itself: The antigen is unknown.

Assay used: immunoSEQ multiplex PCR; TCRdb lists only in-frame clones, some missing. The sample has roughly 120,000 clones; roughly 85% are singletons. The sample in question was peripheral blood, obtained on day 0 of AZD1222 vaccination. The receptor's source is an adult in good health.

CDR3 DNA sequence: TGTGCCAGCAGTTTATCCGGGTTCAGCTACGAGCAGTACTTC. Its translation is CASSLSGFSYEQYF. The chain employs TRBV28 and TRBJ2-7; no clear D gene. The germline CDR1 and CDR2 sequences are MDHEN and SYDVKM. The ends were cut back, 1 base at V and 3 bases at J, with 10 bases in the middle. CDR3 length: 14 amino acids.